These T cell receptor beta chains were read from a single sample in a study of T-cell memory formation after mild COVID-19. TCRdb re-derived calls from the 5' RACE reads in MiXCR, one entry per CDR3 protein. The table has fewer than 140,000 distinct CDR3 sequences, 15% to 20% seen once. The sequencing input was PBMCs or a T cell subset sorted from them (not recorded which). These receptors came from an adult woman who had mild COVID-19 (a few samples of this study predate the infection). Cell type and time point are not known. Both conserved end residues are part of each CDR3. A D gene is named only where the DNA matches it firmly. Rows may omit the clone size; those that give it use once, few, many or a size class.

j_gene | abundance | d_gene | v_gene | CDR3nt | CDR3aa
TRBJ2-7 | NA | NA | TRBV30 | TGTGCCTGGAGTGGCAGGGGATCATACGAGCAGTACTTC | CAWSGRGSYEQYF
TRBJ1-1 | few | NA | TRBV7-8 | TGTGCCAGCAGCTCCGTCGACACGGTCGGCACTGAAGCTTTCTTT | CASSSVDTVGTEAFF
TRBJ2-7 | NA | NA | TRBV19 | TGTGCCAGTACCAGTTCACATAGCAACGAGCAGTACTTC | CASTSSHSNEQYF
TRBJ1-6 | NA | NA | TRBV11-2 | TGTGCCAGCAGCTCAAGGACAGCTTATAATTCACCCCTCCACTTT | CASSSRTAYNSPLHF
TRBJ2-5 | few | NA | TRBV11-3 | TGTGCCAGCAGCTTAGATCGGGTTGCCGAGGAGACCCAGTACTTC | CASSLDRVAEETQYF
TRBJ2-7 | few | NA | TRBV6-5 | TGTGCCAGCAGTTTTGCAGGACAGTCCTACGAGCAGTACTTC | CASSFAGQSYEQYF
TRBJ2-2 | few | NA | TRBV19 | TGTGCCAGTAAGGGCAGGGGAAGGTCGGACACCGGGGAGCTGTTTTTT | CASKGRGRSDTGELFF
TRBJ2-2 | few | NA | TRBV24-1 | TGTGCCACCAGTGATGACATAACCGGGGAGCTGTTTTTT | CATSDDITGELFF
TRBJ2-3 | NA | TRBD1 | TRBV27 | TGTGCCAGCAGTAAGTCGACAGGGGCAGATACGCAGTATTTT | CASSKSTGADTQYF
TRBJ1-1 | few | NA | TRBV20-1 | TGCAGTGCCCGGGGGGGCAGGGAAACTGAAGCTTTCTTT | CSARGGRETEAFF
TRBJ1-4 | few | NA | TRBV11-2 | TGTGCCAGCACCCCCACCGACAAAACTAATGAAAAACTGTTTTTT | CASTPTDKTNEKLFF
TRBJ2-7 | few | NA | TRBV4-1 | TGCGCCAGCAGCCAAGAAGTGGCTTTCTACGAGCAGTACTTC | CASSQEVAFYEQYF
TRBJ1-2 | NA | TRBD1 | TRBV7-8 | TGTGCCAGCAGCCCTAGACAGGGACCTATCCATGGCTACACCTTC | CASSPRQGPIHGYTF
TRBJ2-2 | few | TRBD1 | TRBV10-3 | TGTGCCATCAGTGACCGGGACAGGACACCTATGAGCACCGGGGAGCTGTTTTTT | CAISDRDRTPMSTGELFF
TRBJ2-1 | few | TRBD2 | TRBV9 | TGTGCCAGCAGCGCTGAATCGGGACTAGCGGCCAACAATGAGCAGTTCTTC | CASSAESGLAANNEQFF
TRBJ2-3 | NA | TRBD2 | TRBV5-1 | TGCGCCAGCACATCCTTCGCGGGAGGGCCAGATACGCAGTATTTT | CASTSFAGGPDTQYF
TRBJ2-7 | few | NA | TRBV27 | TGTGCCAGCAGTTTAGCGGGGTCCCCCTACGAGCAGTACTTC | CASSLAGSPYEQYF
TRBJ2-3 | NA | NA | TRBV4-1 | TGCGCCAGCAGCCTAGTCCAGGGTGGTTCAAGCACAGATACGCAGTATTTT | CASSLVQGGSSTDTQYF
TRBJ2-5 | many | NA | TRBV4-1 | TGCGCCAGCAGCCTCGTGGCGGGGGAGACCCAGTACTTC | CASSLVAGETQYF
TRBJ2-1 | few | TRBD2 | TRBV2 | TGTGCCAGCACCCCGGTGGGCGGGGGGGCCGTCGACAATGAGCAGTTCTTC | CASTPVGGGAVDNEQFF
TRBJ2-7 | many | TRBD1 | TRBV7-9 | TGTGCCAGCAGCCCGAGGACAGGCGACTTCTACGAGCAGTACTTC | CASSPRTGDFYEQYF
TRBJ1-2 | few | NA | TRBV5-5 | TGTGCCAGCAGCTACCACCCCTCTTCTGCGGGCTATGGCTACACCTTC | CASSYHPSSAGYGYTF
TRBJ2-2 | NA | TRBD2 | TRBV11-2 | TGTGCCAGCAGCTTGGGACTAGCGGGGGGGCCCGGGGAGCTGTTTTTT | CASSLGLAGGPGELFF
TRBJ2-7 | NA | NA | TRBV21-1 | TGTGCCAGCAGCATGGGACAGGGGGTCTACGAGCAGTACTTC | CASSMGQGVYEQYF
TRBJ2-3 | few | NA | TRBV20-1 | TGCAGTGCTAGAGATCTTGGCTCACAAACCGAAGATACGCAGTATTTT | CSARDLGSQTEDTQYF
TRBJ1-1 | few | NA | TRBV5-4 | TGTGCCAGCAGCTTGAAGAACACTGAAGCTTTCTTT | CASSLKNTEAFF
TRBJ1-2 | few | NA | TRBV6-5 | TGTGCCAGCAGTTCGAACCTGGACAGCCCTCTTGGCTACACCTTC | CASSSNLDSPLGYTF
TRBJ2-2 | few | NA | TRBV6-5 | TGTGCCAGCAGTTATGCCGGGACCGCGAACACCGGGGAGCTGTTTTTT | CASSYAGTANTGELFF
TRBJ2-1 | many | NA | TRBV20-1 | TGCAGTGCTAGAGATAGTAGCGTACCCGAGCAGTTCTTC | CSARDSSVPEQFF
TRBJ2-3 | NA | NA | TRBV7-2 | TGTGCCAGCAGCAACCGGGACCTGCAGTATTTT | CASSNRDLQYF
TRBJ2-5 | NA | TRBD2 | TRBV6-5 | TGTGCCAGCAGCTCTCAACTAGCGGGAGTTGGTGAAGAGACCCAGTACTTC | CASSSQLAGVGEETQYF
TRBJ1-2 | many | NA | TRBV7-9 | TGTGCCACCCCGAGGAGGCAGGAGAAAGGCGGCTACACCTTC | CATPRRQEKGGYTF
TRBJ2-7 | many | TRBD2 | TRBV6-6 | TGTGCCAGCAGTTACTCGTTACTAGCGGCCTTGGGAGGCGAGCAGTACTTC | CASSYSLLAALGGEQYF
TRBJ2-5 | few | NA | TRBV19 | TGTGCCAGTAGCATTCGTACAGGGATCCAAGAGACCCAGTACTTC | CASSIRTGIQETQYF
TRBJ1-1 | NA | NA | TRBV4-2 | TGTGCCAGCAGCCAAGGTTCAGGGTGGACTGAAGCTTTCTTT | CASSQGSGWTEAFF
TRBJ1-1 | NA | NA | TRBV7-9 | TGTGCCAGCAGCTTGGATAGGGGGAACACTGAAGCTTTCTTT | CASSLDRGNTEAFF
TRBJ1-1 | NA | NA | TRBV11-2 | TGTGCCAGCAGCTCGGGTGAAGCTTTCTTT | CASSSGEAFF
TRBJ2-7 | many | NA | TRBV3-1 | TGTGCCAGCAGCCAAGCTGTGACATCTAAACACGAGCAGTACTTC | CASSQAVTSKHEQYF
TRBJ1-2 | many | NA | TRBV4-2 | TGTGCCAGCAGCCAAGAACAGGGAGGTGACTATGGCTACACCTTC | CASSQEQGGDYGYTF
TRBJ2-1 | few | NA | TRBV20-1 | TGCAGTGCTAGAGATCTCCTGGGCAGCCCCTACAATGAGCAGTTCTTC | CSARDLLGSPYNEQFF
TRBJ2-5 | few | TRBD2 | TRBV7-3 | TGTGCCAGCAGCCCAGGTTGGGGAGGGGCCCAAGAGACCCAGTACTTC | CASSPGWGGAQETQYF
TRBJ2-3 | few | NA | TRBV2 | TGTGCCAGCAGTGAATTCGGTTTAGCGGATCTCACAGATACGCAGTATTTT | CASSEFGLADLTDTQYF
TRBJ2-5 | few | NA | TRBV4-3 | TGCGCCAGCAGCCAAGATCGAGTGGAGACCCAGTACTTC | CASSQDRVETQYF